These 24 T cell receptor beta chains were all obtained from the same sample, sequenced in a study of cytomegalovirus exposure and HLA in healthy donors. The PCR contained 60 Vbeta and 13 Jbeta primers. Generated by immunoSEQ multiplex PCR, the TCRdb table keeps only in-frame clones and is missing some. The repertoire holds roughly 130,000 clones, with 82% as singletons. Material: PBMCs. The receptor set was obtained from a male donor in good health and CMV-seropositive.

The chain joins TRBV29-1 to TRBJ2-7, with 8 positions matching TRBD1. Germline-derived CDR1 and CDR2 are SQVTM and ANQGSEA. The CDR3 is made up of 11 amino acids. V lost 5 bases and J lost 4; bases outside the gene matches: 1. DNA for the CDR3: TGCAGCGTTACAGGGGGGTACGAGCAGTACTTC. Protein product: CSVTGGYEQYF.

CDR3 in amino acids: CASSQSSYSGFSTDTQYF. CDR3 coding DNA: TGCGCCAGCAGCCAGAGTAGCTATAGCGGGTTTAGCACAGATACGCAGTATTTT. The chain has TRBV4-3 and TRBJ2-3; 7 positions agree with TRBD2. The CDR3 runs to 18 residues. Germline CDR1 is LGHNA and CDR2 is YSLEER. V was clipped by 3 bases and J by 0 bases; unmatched bases: 12.

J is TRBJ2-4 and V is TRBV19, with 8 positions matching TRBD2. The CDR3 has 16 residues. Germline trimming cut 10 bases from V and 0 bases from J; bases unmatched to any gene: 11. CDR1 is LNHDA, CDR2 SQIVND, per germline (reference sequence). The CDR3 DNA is TGTGCCACTAAGGGCGGGAGGAATCTAGCCAAAAACATTCAGTACTTC. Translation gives CATKGGRNLAKNIQYF.

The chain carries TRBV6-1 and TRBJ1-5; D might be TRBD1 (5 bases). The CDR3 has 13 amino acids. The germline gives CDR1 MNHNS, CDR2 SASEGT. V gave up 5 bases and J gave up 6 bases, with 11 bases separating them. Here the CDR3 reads CASSQGSGQPQHF. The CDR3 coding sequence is TGTGCCAGCAGTCAGGGTTCGGGTCAGCCCCAGCATTTT.

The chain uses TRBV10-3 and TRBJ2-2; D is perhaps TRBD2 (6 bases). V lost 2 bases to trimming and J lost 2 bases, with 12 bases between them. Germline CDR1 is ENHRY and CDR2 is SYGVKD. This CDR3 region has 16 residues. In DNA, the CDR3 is TGTGCCATCAGTGAGCTCCCACTAGCTAACACCGGGGAGCTGTTTTTT. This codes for CAISELPLANTGELFF.

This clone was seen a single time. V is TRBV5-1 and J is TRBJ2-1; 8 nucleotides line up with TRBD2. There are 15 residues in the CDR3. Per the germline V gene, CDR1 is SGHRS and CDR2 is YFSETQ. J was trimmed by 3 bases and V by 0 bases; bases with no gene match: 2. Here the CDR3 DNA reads TGCGCCAGCAGCTTGGGAGCGGGGGTCTACAATGAGCAGTTCTTC. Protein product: CASSLGAGVYNEQFF.

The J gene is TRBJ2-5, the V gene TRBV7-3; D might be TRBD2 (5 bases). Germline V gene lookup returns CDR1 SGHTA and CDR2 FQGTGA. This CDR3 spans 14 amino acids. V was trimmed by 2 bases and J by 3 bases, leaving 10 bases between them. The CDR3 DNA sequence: TGTGCCAGCAGCTTAGGGTTGCGGGAAGAGACCCAGTACTTC. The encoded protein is CASSLGLREETQYF.

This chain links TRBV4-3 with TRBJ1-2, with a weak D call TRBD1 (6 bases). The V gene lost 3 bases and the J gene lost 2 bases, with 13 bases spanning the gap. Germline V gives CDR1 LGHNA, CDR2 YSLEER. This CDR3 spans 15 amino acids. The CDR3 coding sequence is TGCGCCAGCAGCCATCTACAGGGCGGAAACTATGGCTACACCTTC. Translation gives CASSHLQGGNYGYTF.

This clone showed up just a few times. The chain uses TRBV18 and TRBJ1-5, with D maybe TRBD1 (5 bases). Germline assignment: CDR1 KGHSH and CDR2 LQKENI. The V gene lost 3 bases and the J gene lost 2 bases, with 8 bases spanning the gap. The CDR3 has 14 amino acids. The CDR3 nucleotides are TGTGCCAGCTCACCGACGACAGGCAATCAGCCCCAGCATTTT. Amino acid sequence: CASSPTTGNQPQHF.

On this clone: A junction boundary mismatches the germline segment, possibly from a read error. The CDR3 region is CAGSSPGSQGSSQPQHF. Written as DNA, the CDR3 is TGTGCCGGCAGTTCACCCGGCTCCCAGGGGAGTAGTCAGCCCCAGCATTTT. This sequence joins TRBV28 and TRBJ1-5; D is perhaps TRBD1 (6 bases). The germline gives CDR1 MDHEN, CDR2 SYDVKM. This CDR3 is built from 17 residues.

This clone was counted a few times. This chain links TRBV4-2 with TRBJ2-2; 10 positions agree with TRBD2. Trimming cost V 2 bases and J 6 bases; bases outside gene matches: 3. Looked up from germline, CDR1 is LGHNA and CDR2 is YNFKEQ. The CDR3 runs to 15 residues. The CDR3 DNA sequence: TGTGCCAGCAGCCAACTAGCGGGGGCGCCCGGGGAGCTGTTTTTT. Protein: CASSQLAGAPGELFF.

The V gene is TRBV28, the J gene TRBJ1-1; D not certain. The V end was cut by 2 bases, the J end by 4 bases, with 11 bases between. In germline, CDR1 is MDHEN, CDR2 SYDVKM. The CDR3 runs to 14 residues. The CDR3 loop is CASSLGQLGTEAFF. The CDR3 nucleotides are TGTGCCAGCAGTTTAGGGCAATTGGGCACTGAAGCTTTCTTT.

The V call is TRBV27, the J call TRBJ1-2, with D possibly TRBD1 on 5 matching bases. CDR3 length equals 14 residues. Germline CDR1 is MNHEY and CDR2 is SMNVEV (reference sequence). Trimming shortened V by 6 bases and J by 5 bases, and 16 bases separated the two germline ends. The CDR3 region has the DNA TGTGCCAGCAGCGTTAGGGGCGCATGGTATGGCTACACCTTC. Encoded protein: CASSVRGAWYGYTF.

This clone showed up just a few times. CDR3 sequence (DNA): TGTGCCACCAGCAGAGATCGGGGGGGGGCAGGAGAAAAACTGTTTTTT. This encodes CATSRDRGGAGEKLFF. The rearrangement links TRBV15 to TRBJ1-4; tentatively, D is TRBD1 (6 bases). Germline CDR1 and CDR2: LNHNV and YYDKDF (reference sequence). The CDR3 is 16 amino acids. V was cut by 0 bases and J by 8 bases, with 16 bases left in between.

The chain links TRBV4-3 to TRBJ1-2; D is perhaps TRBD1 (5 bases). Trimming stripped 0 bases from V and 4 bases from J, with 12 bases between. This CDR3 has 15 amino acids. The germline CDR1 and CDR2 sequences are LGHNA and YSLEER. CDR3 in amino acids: CASSQEGGGPYGYTF. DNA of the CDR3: TGCGCCAGCAGCCAAGAGGGGGGGGGACCCTATGGCTACACCTTC.

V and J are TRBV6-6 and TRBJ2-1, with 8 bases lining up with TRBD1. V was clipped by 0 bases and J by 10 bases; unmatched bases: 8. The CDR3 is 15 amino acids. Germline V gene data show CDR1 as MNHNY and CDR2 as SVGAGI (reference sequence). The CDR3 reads CASSYSTSGGLEQFF. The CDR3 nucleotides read TGTGCCAGCAGTTACTCGACGTCAGGGGGCTTGGAGCAGTTCTTC.

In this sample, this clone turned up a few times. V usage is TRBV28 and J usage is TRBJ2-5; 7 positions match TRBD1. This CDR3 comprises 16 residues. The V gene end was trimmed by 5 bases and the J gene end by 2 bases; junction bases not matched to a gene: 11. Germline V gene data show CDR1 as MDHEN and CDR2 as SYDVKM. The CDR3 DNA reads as TGTGCCAGCAGTCATTCCGGGACAGTGGGACAAGAGACCCAGTACTTC. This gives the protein CASSHSGTVGQETQYF.

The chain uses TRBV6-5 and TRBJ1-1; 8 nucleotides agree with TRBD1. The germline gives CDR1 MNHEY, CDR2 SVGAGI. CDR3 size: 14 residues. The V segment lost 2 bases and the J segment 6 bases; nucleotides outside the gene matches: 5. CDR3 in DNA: TGTGCCAGCAGTTACAGAGGACAGGGTTCTGAAGCTTTCTTT. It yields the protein CASSYRGQGSEAFF.

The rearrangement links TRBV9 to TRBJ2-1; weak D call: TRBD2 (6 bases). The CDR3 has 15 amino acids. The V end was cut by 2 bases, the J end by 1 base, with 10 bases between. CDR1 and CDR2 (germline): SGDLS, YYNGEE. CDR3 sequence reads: CASSVLAGSYNEQFF. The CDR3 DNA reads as TGTGCCAGCAGCGTCCTTGCGGGGTCCTACAATGAGCAGTTCTTC.

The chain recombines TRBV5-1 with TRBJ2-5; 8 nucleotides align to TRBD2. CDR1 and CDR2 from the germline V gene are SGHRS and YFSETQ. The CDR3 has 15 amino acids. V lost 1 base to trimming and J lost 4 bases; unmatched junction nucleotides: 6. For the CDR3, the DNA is TGCGCCAGCAGCTTGTCGGGAGGGCCTGGAGAGACCCAGTACTTC. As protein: CASSLSGGPGETQYF. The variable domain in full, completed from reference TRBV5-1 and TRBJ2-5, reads KAGVTQTPRYLIKTRGQQVTLSCSPISGHRSVSWYQQTPGQGLQFLFEYFSETQRNKGNFPGRFSGRQFSNSRSEMNVSTLELGDSALYLCASSLSGGPGETQYFGPGTRLLVL.

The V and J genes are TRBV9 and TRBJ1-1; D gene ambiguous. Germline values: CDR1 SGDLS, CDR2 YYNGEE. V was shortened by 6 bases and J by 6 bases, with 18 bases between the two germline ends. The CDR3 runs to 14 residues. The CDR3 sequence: CASKKDGVSAEAFF. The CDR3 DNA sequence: TGTGCCAGCAAAAAAGACGGGGTTAGCGCTGAAGCTTTCTTT.

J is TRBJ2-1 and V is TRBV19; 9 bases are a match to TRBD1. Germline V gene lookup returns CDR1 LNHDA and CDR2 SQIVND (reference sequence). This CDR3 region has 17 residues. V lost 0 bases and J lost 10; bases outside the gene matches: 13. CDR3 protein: CASSIDRLRDRAGEQFF. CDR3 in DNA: TGTGCCAGTAGTATAGATCGATTGCGGGACAGGGCAGGCGAGCAGTTCTTC. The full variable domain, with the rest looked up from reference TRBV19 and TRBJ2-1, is DGGITQSPKYLFRKEGQNVTLSCEQNLNHDAMYWYRQDPGQGLRLIYYSQIVNDFQKGDIAEGYSVSREKKESFPLTVTSAQKNPTAFYLCASSIDRLRDRAGEQFFGPGTRLTVL.

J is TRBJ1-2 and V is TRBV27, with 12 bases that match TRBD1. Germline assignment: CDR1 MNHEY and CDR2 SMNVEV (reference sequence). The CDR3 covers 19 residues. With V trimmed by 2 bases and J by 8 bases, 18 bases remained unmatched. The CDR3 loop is CASSLRLGTGGANREGYTF. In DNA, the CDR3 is TGTGCCAGCAGTTTAAGGTTAGGGACAGGGGGCGCGAATCGAGAAGGCTACACCTTC.

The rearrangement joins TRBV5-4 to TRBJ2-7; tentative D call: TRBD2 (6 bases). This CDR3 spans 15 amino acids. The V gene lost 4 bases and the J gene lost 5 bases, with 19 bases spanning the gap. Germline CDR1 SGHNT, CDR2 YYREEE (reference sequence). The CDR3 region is CASSQGPSGGNEQYF. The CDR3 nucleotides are TGTGCCAGCAGCCAAGGTCCTTCTGGGGGGAACGAGCAGTACTTC.